The T cell receptor (beta chain) under discussion was sequenced for a study of metastatic and nonmetastatic thyroid tumors (dated by TCRdb to about 2020). Broadly, across the study: The researchers compared repertoires between peripheral blood samples and tumor or nodule tissue samples from patients with malignant or benign thyroid disease. On the study overall, not on this receptor specifically: In both blood and tumor samples, TCR beta diversity was reported to be significantly higher in malignant tumors than in benign nodules.

The germline V gene (reference sequence) gives CDR1 as SGHAT and CDR2 as FQDESV. V is cut by 5 bases and J by 5 bases, and the space between the germline ends is 24 bases. Spanning cysteine to phenylalanine, the CDR3 consists of 17 amino acids. Only the CDR3 DNA stays, 51 bases, in frame from base 1. No patient had received any treatment before thyroid surgery. Using T-cell receptor beta sequencing, the study looked back at clinical samples from patients collected from the early 2010s to the late 2010s. This clone was observed a handful of times. Its antigen specificity is not known. No much larger clone is present one base from it, and per-base qualities are unavailable. Library preparation was by PCR. The data were produced on an Illumina HiSeq 4000. High-throughput sequencing was used to profile the TCR beta-chain CDR3 region of each patient. In the source study's methods: Drawing on CDR3 differences between clinicopathological groups, the researchers built a classifier meant to tell apart patients with distant-metastatic papillary thyroid cancer. The Shannon index was used to assess repertoire diversity, and the Morisita-Horn index was used to assess tumor-blood repertoire similarity. TCRdb took the public reads, trimmed them with fastp at Q25, ran MiXCR for clone calling and kept in-frame beta chains. It is TCRdb's table, rather than the study itself, that gives the V and J calls and clone size. The sample profile shows roughly 6,000 clones; around a third of them were found once. Around a quarter of the sample is taken by the ten largest.

The source material was adjacent normal tissue. The V gene is TRBV11-1 and the J gene is TRBJ1-1, and TRBD1 may be the D gene, going by 5 matching bases. The source is a male donor with papillary thyroid cancer or a benign thyroid nodule (not recorded which). Some clones in this sample may be carry-over from other donors' samples. The CDR3: CASSQGHLPPHGTEAFF. The nucleotide sequence reads TGTGCCAGCAGCCAGGGTCACCTCCCCCCCCACGGGACTGAAGCTTTCTTT.